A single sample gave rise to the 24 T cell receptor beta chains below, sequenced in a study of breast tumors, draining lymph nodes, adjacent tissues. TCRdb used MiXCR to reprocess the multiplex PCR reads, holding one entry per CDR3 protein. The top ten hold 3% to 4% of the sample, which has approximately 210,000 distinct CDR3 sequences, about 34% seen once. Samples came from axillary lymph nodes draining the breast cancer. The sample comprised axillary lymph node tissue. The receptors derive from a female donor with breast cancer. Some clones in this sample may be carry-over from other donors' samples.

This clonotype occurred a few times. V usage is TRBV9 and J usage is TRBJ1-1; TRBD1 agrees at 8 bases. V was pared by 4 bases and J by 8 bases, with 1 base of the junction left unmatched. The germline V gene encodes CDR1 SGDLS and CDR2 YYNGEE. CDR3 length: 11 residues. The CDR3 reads CASSPGGEAFF. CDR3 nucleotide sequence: TGTGCCAGCAGCCCAGGGGGCGAAGCTTTCTTT.

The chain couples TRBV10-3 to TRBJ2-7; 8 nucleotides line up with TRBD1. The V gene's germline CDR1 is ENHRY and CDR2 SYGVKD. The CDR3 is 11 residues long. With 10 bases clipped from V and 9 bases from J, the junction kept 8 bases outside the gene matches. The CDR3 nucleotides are TGTGCCAGTCAGACAGGGGTAGGGCAGTACTTC. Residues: CASQTGVGQYF.

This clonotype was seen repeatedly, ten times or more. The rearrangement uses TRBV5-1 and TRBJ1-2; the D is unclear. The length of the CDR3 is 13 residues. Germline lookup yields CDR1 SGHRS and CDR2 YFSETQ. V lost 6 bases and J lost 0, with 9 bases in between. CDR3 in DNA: TGCGCCAGCAATGGAGAAGCTAACTATGGCTACACCTTC. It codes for CASNGEANYGYTF.

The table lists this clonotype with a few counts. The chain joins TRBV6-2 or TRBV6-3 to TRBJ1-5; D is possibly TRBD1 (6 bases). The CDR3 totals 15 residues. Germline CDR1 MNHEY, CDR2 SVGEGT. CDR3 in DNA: TGTGCAACTCAAGAGGGGGGCTATAGCAATCAGCCCCAGCATTTT. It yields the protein CATQEGGYSNQPQHF.

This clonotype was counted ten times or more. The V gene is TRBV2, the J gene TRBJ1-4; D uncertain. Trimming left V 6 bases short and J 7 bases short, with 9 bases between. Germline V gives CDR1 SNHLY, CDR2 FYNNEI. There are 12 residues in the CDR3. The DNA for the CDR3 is TGTGCCAGCAGGGACGACCGTGAAAAACTGTTTTTT. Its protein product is CASRDDREKLFF. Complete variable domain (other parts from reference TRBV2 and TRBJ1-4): EPEVTQTPSHQVTQMGQEVILRCVPISNHLYFYWYRQILGQKVEFLVSFYNNEISEKSEIFDDQFSVERPDGSNFTLKIRSTKLEDSAMYFCASRDDREKLFFGSGTQLSVL.

CDR3 in DNA: TGTGCCAGCAGCGAGCAGGGGATAATCGACGAGCATTTT. Amino acid sequence: CASSEQGIIDEHF. This chain uses TRBV2 with TRBJ1-5; TRBD1 is a possible D gene (6 bases). The germline CDR1 and CDR2 sequences are SNHLY and FYNNEI. CDR3 size: 13 residues. V lost 6 bases and J lost 14, with 20 bases in between.

The CDR3 DNA reads as TGTGCCAGCAGCCAATATAGCGGGGAGACCCAGTACTTC. It encodes CASSQYSGETQYF. The rearrangement links TRBV14 to TRBJ2-5; 7 positions agree with TRBD2. The CDR3 totals 13 residues. J lost 5 bases, V lost 2 bases, and 2 bases had no gene match. Germline V lookup: CDR1 SGHDN, CDR2 FVKESK.

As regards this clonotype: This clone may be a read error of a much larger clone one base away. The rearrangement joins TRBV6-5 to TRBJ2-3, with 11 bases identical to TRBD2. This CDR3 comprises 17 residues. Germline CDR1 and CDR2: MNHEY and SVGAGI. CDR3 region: CASGYSTGLAVTDTQYF. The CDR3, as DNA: TGTGCCAGCGGTTATTCAACGGGACTAGCGGTCACAGATACGCAGTATTTT.

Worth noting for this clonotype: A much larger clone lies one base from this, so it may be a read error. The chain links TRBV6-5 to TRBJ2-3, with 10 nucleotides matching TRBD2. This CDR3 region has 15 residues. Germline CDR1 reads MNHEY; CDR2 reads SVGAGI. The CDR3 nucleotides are TGTGCCAGCAGTGAAGGACTAGCGGACACAGGTACGCAGTATTTT. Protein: CASSEGLADTGTQYF.

This chain's CDR3 is CASPRTSGSLDTQYF. For the CDR3, the DNA is TGTGCCAGCCCCAGAACGAGCGGGAGTTTGGATACGCAGTATTTT. V usage is TRBV2 and J usage is TRBJ2-3, with 8 bases that match TRBD2. The V gene's germline CDR1 is SNHLY and CDR2 FYNNEI. J lost 6 bases, V lost 8 bases, and 13 bases had no gene match. The CDR3 has 15 residues.

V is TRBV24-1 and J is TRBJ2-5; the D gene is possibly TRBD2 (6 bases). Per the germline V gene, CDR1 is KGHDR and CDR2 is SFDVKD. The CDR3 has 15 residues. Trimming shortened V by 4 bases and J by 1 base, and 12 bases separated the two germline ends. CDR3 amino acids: CATSEHGSFQETQYF. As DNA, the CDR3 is TGTGCCACCAGTGAGCACGGGAGTTTCCAAGAGACCCAGTACTTC.

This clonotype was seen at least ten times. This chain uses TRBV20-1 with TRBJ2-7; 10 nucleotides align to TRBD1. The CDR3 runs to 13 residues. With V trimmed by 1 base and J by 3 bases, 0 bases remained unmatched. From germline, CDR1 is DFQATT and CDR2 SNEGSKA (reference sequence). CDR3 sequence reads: CSARGTGGYEQYF. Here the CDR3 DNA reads TGCAGTGCTAGAGGGACAGGGGGCTACGAGCAGTACTTC.

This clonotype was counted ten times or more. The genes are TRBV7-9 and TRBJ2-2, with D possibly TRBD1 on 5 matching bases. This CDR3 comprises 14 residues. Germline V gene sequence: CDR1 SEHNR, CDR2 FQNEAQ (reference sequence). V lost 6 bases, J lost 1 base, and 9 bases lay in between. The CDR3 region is CASSSTGNTGELFF. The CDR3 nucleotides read TGTGCCAGCAGTTCTACAGGGAACACCGGGGAGCTGTTTTTT.

The CDR3 sequence: CASSATDSYPLHF. DNA of the CDR3: TGTGCCAGCAGTGCGACAGACAGTTACCCCCTCCACTTT. J is TRBJ1-6 and V is TRBV12-3 or TRBV12-4; possible D gene TRBD1, 5 bases. The CDR3 loop spans 13 amino acids. Between the trimmed V and J ends, which lost 5 bases and 13 bases, there was a span of 15 bases.

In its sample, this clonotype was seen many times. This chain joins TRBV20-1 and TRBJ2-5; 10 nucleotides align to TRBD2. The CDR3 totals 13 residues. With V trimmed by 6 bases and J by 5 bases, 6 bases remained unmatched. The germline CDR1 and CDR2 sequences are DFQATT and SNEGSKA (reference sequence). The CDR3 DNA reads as TGCAGTGCAGTAGCGGGAGGTGTGGAGACCCAGTACTTC. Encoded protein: CSAVAGGVETQYF.

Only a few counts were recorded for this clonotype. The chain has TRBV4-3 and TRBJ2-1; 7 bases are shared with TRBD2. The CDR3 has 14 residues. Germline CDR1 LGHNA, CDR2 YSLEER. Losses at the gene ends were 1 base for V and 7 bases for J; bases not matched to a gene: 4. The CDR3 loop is CASSQGDYLNEQFF. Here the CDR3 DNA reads TGCGCCAGCAGCCAAGGGGACTATCTAAATGAGCAGTTCTTC.

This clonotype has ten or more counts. The CDR3 DNA reads as TGCGCCAGCAGCCAGGGGGGGCCCACTAGCGGGGTCTCCTACGAGCAGTACTTC. Translated, it gives CASSQGGPTSGVSYEQYF. The chain recombines TRBV4-1 with TRBJ2-7, with 10 bases aligning to TRBD2. J gave up 0 bases and V 3 bases, and 11 bases lay outside the gene matches. This CDR3 has 18 residues. The germline gives CDR1 MGHRA, CDR2 YSYEKL.

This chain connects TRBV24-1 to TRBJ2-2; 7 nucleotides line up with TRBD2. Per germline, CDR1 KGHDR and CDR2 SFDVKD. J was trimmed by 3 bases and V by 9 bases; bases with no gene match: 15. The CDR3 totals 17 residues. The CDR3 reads CATHLGASGPYTGELFF. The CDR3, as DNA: TGTGCCACCCATCTCGGGGCTAGCGGACCTTACACCGGGGAGCTGTTTTTT.

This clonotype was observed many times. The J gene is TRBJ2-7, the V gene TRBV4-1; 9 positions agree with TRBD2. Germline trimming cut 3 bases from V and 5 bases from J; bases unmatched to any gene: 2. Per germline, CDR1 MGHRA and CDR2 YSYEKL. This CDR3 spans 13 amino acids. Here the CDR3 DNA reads TGCGCCAGCAGCCACGGGACTAGCAACGAGCAGTACTTC. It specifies CASSHGTSNEQYF.

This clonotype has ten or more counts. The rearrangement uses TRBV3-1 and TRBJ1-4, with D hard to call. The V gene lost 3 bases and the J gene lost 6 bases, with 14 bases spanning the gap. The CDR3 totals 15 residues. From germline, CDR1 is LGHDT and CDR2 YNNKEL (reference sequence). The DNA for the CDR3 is TGTGCCAGCAGCCAGATGGTAGGGCGGGATGAAAAACTGTTTTTT. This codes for CASSQMVGRDEKLFF.

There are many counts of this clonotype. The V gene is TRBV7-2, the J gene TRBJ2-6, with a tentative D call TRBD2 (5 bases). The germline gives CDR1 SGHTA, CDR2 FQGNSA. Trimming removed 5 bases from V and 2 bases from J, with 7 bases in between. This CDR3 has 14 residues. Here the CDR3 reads CASSGLPGANVLTF. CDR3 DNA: TGTGCCAGCAGCGGACTTCCTGGGGCCAACGTCCTGACTTTC. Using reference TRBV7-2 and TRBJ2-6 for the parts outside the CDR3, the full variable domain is GAGVSQSPSNKVTEKGKDVELRCDPISGHTALYWYRQSLGQGLEFLIYFQGNSAPDKSGLPSDRFSAERTGGSVSTLTIQRTQQEDSAVYLCASSGLPGANVLTFGAGSRLTVL.

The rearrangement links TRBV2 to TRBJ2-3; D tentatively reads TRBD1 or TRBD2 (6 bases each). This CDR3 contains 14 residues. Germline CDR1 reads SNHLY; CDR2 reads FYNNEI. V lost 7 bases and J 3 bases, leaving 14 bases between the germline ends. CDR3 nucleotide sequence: TGTGCCAGCACCCGGGGGCTCGGGACAGATACGCAGTATTTT. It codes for CASTRGLGTDTQYF.

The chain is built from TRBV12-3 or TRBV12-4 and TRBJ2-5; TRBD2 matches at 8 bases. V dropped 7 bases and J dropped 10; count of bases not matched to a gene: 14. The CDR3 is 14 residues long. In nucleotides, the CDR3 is TGTGCCAGCACCGGGAGCGCGGGAGGAGACGGCCAGTACTTC. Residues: CASTGSAGGDGQYF.

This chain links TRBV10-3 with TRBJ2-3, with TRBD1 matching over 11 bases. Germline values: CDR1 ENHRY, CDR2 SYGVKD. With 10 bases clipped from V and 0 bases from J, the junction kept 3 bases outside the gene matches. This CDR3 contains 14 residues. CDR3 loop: CATGQGASTDTQYF. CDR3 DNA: TGTGCCACTGGACAGGGGGCTAGCACAGATACGCAGTATTTT.